The text below deals with one T cell receptor (beta chain). The antigen is not known. The CDR3 contains 16 residues. Germline V gives CDR1 SGHRS, CDR2 YFSETQ. V lost 0 bases, J lost 5 bases, and 6 bases stayed unmatched. This sample stems from a study of memory CD4+ T cells and cytomegalovirus serostatus. Study summary: This sample comes from healthy Belgian adults, about nine CMV seropositive, approximately 22 seronegative. Overall study results and limits: Each of 55 to 80 CMV-associated TCRbeta sequences occurred in one to five individuals.

Profiling relied on immunoSEQ multiplex PCR, and the TCRdb table lists in-frame clones only, not all of them. The sample lists around 53,000 clones; 65% to 80% were seen once. Single viable CD3+CD4+CD8-CD45RO+ cells were sorted as the memory CD4+ T cells. Donors' CMV status reflects serum IgG against pp150, pp28, p38, p52. The chain joins TRBV5-1 to TRBJ1-2; 11 positions agree with TRBD1. The source of this sequence is an adult in good health and CMV-seropositive. The specimen was memory CD4+ T cells from blood. The CDR3 region has the DNA TGCGCCAGCAGCTTGGACCTAGGACAGGGGGCTTATGGCTACACCTTC. This encodes CASSLDLGQGAYGYTF.